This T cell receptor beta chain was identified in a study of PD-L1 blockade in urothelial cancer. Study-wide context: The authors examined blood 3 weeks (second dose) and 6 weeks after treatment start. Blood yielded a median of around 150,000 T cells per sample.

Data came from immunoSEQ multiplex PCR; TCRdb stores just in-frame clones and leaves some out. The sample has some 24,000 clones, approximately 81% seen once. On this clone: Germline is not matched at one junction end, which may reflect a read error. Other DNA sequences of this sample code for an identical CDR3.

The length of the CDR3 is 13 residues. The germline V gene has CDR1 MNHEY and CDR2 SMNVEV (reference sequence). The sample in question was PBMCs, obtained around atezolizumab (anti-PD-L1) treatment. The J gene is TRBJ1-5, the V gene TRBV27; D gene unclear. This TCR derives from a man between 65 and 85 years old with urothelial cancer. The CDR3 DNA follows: TGTGCCAGCAGTGGAGGGCTCAATCAGCCTCAGCATTTT. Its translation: CASSGGLNQPQHF.